This entry concerns a single T cell receptor beta chain. In the original analysis: Amplification with reference gene primers provided the estimates of nucleated cell counts. Using immunoSEQ multiplex PCR, the repertoire was profiled, and TCRdb retains in-frame clones only, with some absent. That table furnishes V, J and clone size, whereas the DNA furnished D and trimming. The sample shows a few hundred thousand clones, approximately 85% of them seen only once. This specimen comes from a study of blood T cell repertoires in COVID-19. Overall study context: Researchers got acute and convalescent COVID-19 samples from the United States, Italy and Spain. PBMCs, B-cell-depleted T cells, or T cells were the source of the cDNA or gDNA that made up the material.

V was pared by 8 bases and J by 0 bases, with 10 bases between. CDR1 MDHEN and CDR2 SYDVKM come from the germline V gene. The CDR3 loop spans 13 amino acids. V is TRBV28 and J is TRBJ1-1, with D unresolved. The sequence was obtained from a man older than 75 with acute or convalescent COVID-19. What was sequenced was peripheral blood. The CDR3 nucleotides read TGTGCCAGCCTAACCCGGGTGAACACTGAAGCTTTCTTT. It is translated as CASLTRVNTEAFF.